This is a list of T cell receptor beta chains from one sample in a study of CD4 T cells in relation to SARS-CoV-2 and coronaviruses. Here immunoSEQ multiplex PCR was the method, and the copy in TCRdb shows in-frame clones only, minus some. The sample shows 11,000 or so clones, approximately 78% of them seen only once. No cognate antigen is known for these TCRs. The sample consisted of CD4+ T cells from PBMCs, cultured in vitro. The receptors derive from a human donor in good health. Each CDR3 is given with its conserved first and last residue. The D gene is left open where the match is weak. The size of a clone is reported for some rows only, either as once, few or many, or as a class for expanded clones.

v_call: TRBV18; clone_size: few; j_call: TRBJ2-7; d_call: .; cdr3_nt: TGTGCCAGCTCACCACCCTTCGGAGCCCCTACCGAGCAGTACTTC; cdr3_aa: CASSPPFGAPTEQYF
v_call: TRBV6-5; clone_size: once; j_call: TRBJ1-3; d_call: .; cdr3_nt: TGTGCCAGCAGTTATAGGGCGGAGTCCTCTGGAAACACCATATATTTT; cdr3_aa: CASSYRAESSGNTIYF
v_call: TRBV5-1; clone_size: .; j_call: TRBJ2-5; d_call: .; cdr3_nt: TGCGCCAGCAGCATAGGCCCACAAGAGACCCAGTACTTC; cdr3_aa: CASSIGPQETQYF
v_call: TRBV5-4; clone_size: .; j_call: TRBJ2-5; d_call: TRBD2; cdr3_nt: TGTGCCAGCAACGTTTTCGGGTTAGCGGGGGGTAACCAAGAGACCCAGTACTTC; cdr3_aa: CASNVFGLAGGNQETQYF
v_call: TRBV29-1; clone_size: .; j_call: TRBJ2-6; d_call: .; cdr3_nt: TGCAGCGGCCTCGGAAGTCAGGGTACGTCTGGGGCCAACGTCCTGACTTTC; cdr3_aa: CSGLGSQGTSGANVLTF
v_call: TRBV24-1; clone_size: .; j_call: TRBJ1-1; d_call: .; cdr3_nt: TGTGCCACCAGTGATTGGGGGGAGGACACTGAAGCTTTCTTT; cdr3_aa: CATSDWGEDTEAFF
v_call: TRBV6-6; clone_size: few; j_call: TRBJ1-5; d_call: TRBD1; cdr3_nt: TGTGCCAGCAGACTAGACAGGGAGGCCCAGCATTTT; cdr3_aa: CASRLDREAQHF
v_call: TRBV9; clone_size: .; j_call: TRBJ1-2; d_call: .; cdr3_nt: TGTGCCAGCAGCGCGGACCCGGGCCCTAACTATGGCTACACCTTC; cdr3_aa: CASSADPGPNYGYTF
v_call: TRBV2; clone_size: .; j_call: TRBJ1-1; d_call: .; cdr3_nt: TGTGCCAGCAGTGTTGGGGCATTATCCTCCGAAGCTTTCTTT; cdr3_aa: CASSVGALSSEAFF
v_call: TRBV19; clone_size: few; j_call: TRBJ2-2; d_call: .; cdr3_nt: TGTGCCAGTAGTATCCCCACGGGAGAGGCCGGGGAGCTGTTTTTT; cdr3_aa: CASSIPTGEAGELFF
v_call: TRBV7-2; clone_size: .; j_call: TRBJ1-3; d_call: .; cdr3_nt: TGTGCCAGCAGCCCCAATATGGGGCTGACTGGAAACACCATATATTTT; cdr3_aa: CASSPNMGLTGNTIYF
v_call: TRBV7-3; clone_size: .; j_call: TRBJ1-2; d_call: .; cdr3_nt: TGTGCCAGCAGTTCTGGCCCATCAAGAGGTGGCTACACCTTC; cdr3_aa: CASSSGPSRGGYTF
v_call: TRBV4-2; clone_size: .; j_call: TRBJ1-1; d_call: TRBD1; cdr3_nt: TGTGCCAGCAGCCAAGGCGGCGGGACAGGGAACACTGAAGCTTTCTTT; cdr3_aa: CASSQGGGTGNTEAFF
v_call: TRBV30; clone_size: .; j_call: TRBJ1-1; d_call: .; cdr3_nt: TGTGCCTGGAGTGTACCGGGTGCGGGCACTGAAGCTTTCTTT; cdr3_aa: CAWSVPGAGTEAFF
v_call: TRBV5-1; clone_size: .; j_call: TRBJ2-3; d_call: .; cdr3_nt: TGCGCCAGCAGCCCCCCACCGGGGGGCCCTAGCACAGATACGCAGTATTTT; cdr3_aa: CASSPPPGGPSTDTQYF
v_call: TRBV29-1; clone_size: .; j_call: TRBJ1-3; d_call: TRBD1; cdr3_nt: TGCAGCGCAATCCGGGACAGCTCTGGAAACACCATATATTTT; cdr3_aa: CSAIRDSSGNTIYF
v_call: TRBV7-2; clone_size: .; j_call: TRBJ2-7; d_call: .; cdr3_nt: TGTGCCAGCAGCGGGGACTACGAGCAGTACTTC; cdr3_aa: CASSGDYEQYF
v_call: TRBV9; clone_size: .; j_call: TRBJ2-5; d_call: TRBD1; cdr3_nt: TGTGCCAGCAGCGCTCCGGCAGGGGGTGAGACCCAGTACTTC; cdr3_aa: CASSAPAGGETQYF
v_call: TRBV4-3; clone_size: .; j_call: TRBJ2-7; d_call: .; cdr3_nt: TGCGCCAGCAGCTTTTCGGCGGACGAGCAGTACTTC; cdr3_aa: CASSFSADEQYF
v_call: TRBV30; clone_size: .; j_call: TRBJ2-7; d_call: TRBD1; cdr3_nt: TGTGCCTGGAACCGGGACAGGGGGGTCTACGAGCAGTACTTC; cdr3_aa: CAWNRDRGVYEQYF
v_call: TRBV7-8; clone_size: .; j_call: TRBJ2-7; d_call: TRBD1; cdr3_nt: TGTGCCAGCAGCTTCGCAACAGGGGGACATAACTCAAATAACGGCGAGCAGTACTTC; cdr3_aa: CASSFATGGHNSNNGEQYF
v_call: TRBV5-6; clone_size: .; j_call: TRBJ1-1; d_call: .; cdr3_nt: TGTGCCAGCGGCCGTTTTCTGGTTATCACTGAAGCTTTCTTT; cdr3_aa: CASGRFLVITEAFF
v_call: TRBV5-1; clone_size: .; j_call: TRBJ2-3; d_call: .; cdr3_nt: TGCGCCAGCAGCTTGGGAGGGGGGGCCCCAGATACGCAGTATTTT; cdr3_aa: CASSLGGGAPDTQYF
v_call: TRBV6-5; clone_size: .; j_call: TRBJ2-5; d_call: .; cdr3_nt: TGTGCCAGCAGACCTATTAGCGGCCAAGAGACCCAGTACTTC; cdr3_aa: CASRPISGQETQYF
v_call: TRBV7-2; clone_size: .; j_call: TRBJ1-1; d_call: .; cdr3_nt: TGTGCCAGCAAACAGGCTCGTAGCGCTGAAGCTTTCTTT; cdr3_aa: CASKQARSAEAFF
v_call: TRBV7-8; clone_size: few; j_call: TRBJ2-7; d_call: .; cdr3_nt: TGTGCCAGCAGCTTAAGGACGTCCCCCTCCTACGAGCAGTACTTC; cdr3_aa: CASSLRTSPSYEQYF
v_call: TRBV6-4; clone_size: .; j_call: TRBJ1-1; d_call: .; cdr3_nt: TGTGCCGCGTTCCGGGCCTCGATGGGGAACACTGAAGCTTTCTTT; cdr3_aa: CAAFRASMGNTEAFF
v_call: TRBV30; clone_size: once; j_call: TRBJ2-1; d_call: TRBD2; cdr3_nt: TGTGCCTGGATGCGACTAGCGGACAAGCAGTTCTTC; cdr3_aa: CAWMRLADKQFF